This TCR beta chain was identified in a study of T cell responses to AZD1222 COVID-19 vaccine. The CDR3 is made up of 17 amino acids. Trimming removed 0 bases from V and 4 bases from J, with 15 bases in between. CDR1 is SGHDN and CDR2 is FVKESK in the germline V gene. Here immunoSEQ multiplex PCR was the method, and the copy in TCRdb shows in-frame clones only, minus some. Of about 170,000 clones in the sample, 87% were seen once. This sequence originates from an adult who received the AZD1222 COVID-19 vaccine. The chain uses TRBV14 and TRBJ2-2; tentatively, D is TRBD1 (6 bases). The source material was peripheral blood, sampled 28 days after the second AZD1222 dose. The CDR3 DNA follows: TGTGCCAGCAGCCAAGATCTGGGGACAAGACTCACCGGGGAGCTGTTTTTT. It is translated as CASSQDLGTRLTGELFF.